This T cell receptor beta chain was profiled in a study of T cell repertoires in cytomegalovirus infection (dated by TCRdb to 2018 to 2020). For context, the study as a whole: Alongside well-studied HLA-B-restricted epitopes, the peptide stimulations were aimed at recently identified HLA-C-restricted CMV epitopes, whose presentation resists viral immunomodulation. Donor HLA type was relevant to the analysis, because carriage of CMV infection together with the matching HLA type was indicated by public TCR beta signatures. Overall study results and their limits: Cumulative frequency of public TCR beta family members discriminated carriers of CMV infection plus the relevant HLA type in this cohort and an independent roughly 330-donor cohort. In the ex vivo response, HLA-C-restricted CMV-specific TCR beta clonotypes were dominant, and in two of eight donors the single most frequent clonotype came from this HLA-C-restricted group.

The reads were generated on an Illumina HiSeq 1500. The public reads were reprocessed in TCRdb via fastp at Q25 and MiXCR, keeping in-frame beta chains. Duplicate CDR3 protein sequences are folded into a single record with the most common DNA and genes. In this sample the table shows approximately 600,000 distinct CDR3 sequences, 40% of which occur a single time. The ten largest account for more than 40% of the sample. This clonotype came up a few times. No cognate antigen has been identified for it. No base-level quality is on record; no much larger clone is a single base apart. The treatment or condition label for this specimen denotes: in vitro stimulation with specific CMV peptide epitopes to enrich CMV-specific T cells. Specimen: cultured PBMCs, collected from culture after CMV antigen stimulation. The receptor was isolated from a human donor in good health (CMV status not recorded). Some clones in this sample may be carry-over from other donors' samples.

The CDR3: CASSFGGTYEGEAFF. The DNA reads as follows: TGTGCCAGCAGCTTTGGGGGCACGTACGAGGGCGAAGCTTTCTTT. The chain is made from TRBV7-2 and TRBJ1-1; TRBD1 is a weak D gene call, 6 bases matching. Reading from cysteine to phenylalanine, the CDR3 counts 15 amino acids. The CDR3 DNA has 45 bases and is translated from base 1. A distance of 19 bases separates the germline ends of V and J, which lose 3 bases and 8 bases respectively. From a lookup of the germline V gene, CDR1 and CDR2 are SGHTA and FQGNSA.